The rows below give T cell receptor beta chains drawn from one sample of a study of radiation and T cells in renal cell carcinoma. Method: immunoSEQ multiplex PCR; TCRdb's copy keeps in-frame clones and lacks some. This sample yields around 70,000 clones, of which about 81% are seen a single time; 5.5% to 7.5% belongs to the top ten. The source was blood, collected from a patient whose treatment included radiotherapy and nephrectomy. All receptors derive from a man aged 60 to 69 with renal cell carcinoma. Each CDR3 is given with its conserved first and last residue. The D gene is left open where the match is weak.

j_gene	v_gene	d_gene	CDR3aa	CDR3nt
TRBJ2-5	TRBV11-2	.	CASSPGVGYQETQYF	TGTGCCAGCAGTCCGGGTGTCGGGTACCAAGAGACCCAGTACTTC
TRBJ2-7	TRBV11-2	.	CASRGRWSYEQYF	TGTGCCAGCAGGGGACGTTGGTCCTACGAGCAGTACTTC
TRBJ2-7	TRBV4-2	.	CASSQPGGFYEQYF	TGTGCCAGCAGCCAACCCGGTGGATTCTACGAGCAGTACTTC
TRBJ2-7	TRBV27	.	CASRWGGGSSYEQYF	TGTGCCAGCAGGTGGGGAGGCGGGTCCTCCTACGAGCAGTACTTC
TRBJ2-7	TRBV19	.	CASSIGQGSGEQYF	TGTGCCAGTAGTATAGGGCAGGGAAGCGGCGAGCAGTACTTC
TRBJ2-1	TRBV14	.	CASSRVGDRYEQFF	TGTGCCAGCAGCCGGGTGGGAGACCGTTATGAGCAGTTCTTC
TRBJ2-4	TRBV29-1	.	CSVRIQLAKNIQYF	TGCAGCGTTAGGATACAACTAGCCAAAAACATTCAGTACTTC
TRBJ1-1	TRBV28	.	CASSLQGNTEAFF	TGTGCCAGCAGCTTACAGGGGAACACTGAAGCTTTCTTT
TRBJ2-7	TRBV5-4	.	CASSLAQGAYEQYF	TGTGCCAGCAGCTTGGCACAGGGAGCCTACGAGCAGTACTTC
TRBJ2-1	TRBV19	TRBD2	CASSIAPRTSGRMNEQFF	TGTGCCAGTAGTATAGCGCCCCGGACTAGCGGGAGAATGAATGAGCAGTTCTTC
TRBJ1-3	TRBV11-2	.	CASSPAGNTIYF	TGTGCCAGCAGCCCAGCGGGGAACACCATATATTTT
TRBJ2-2	TRBV6-5	.	CASIDGGVGELFF	TGTGCCAGCATCGACGGAGGGGTCGGGGAGCTGTTTTTT
TRBJ2-7	TRBV7-8	.	CASSLGLYGAYEQYF	TGTGCCAGCAGTTTAGGACTCTATGGGGCCTACGAGCAGTACTTC
TRBJ2-7	TRBV6-1	.	CASSIRDLTYEQYF	TGTGCCAGCAGTATCCGGGACTTGACCTACGAGCAGTACTTC
TRBJ1-2	TRBV6-1	TRBD1	CASSASRQGQGYTF	TGTGCCAGCAGTGCATCTCGACAGGGCCAGGGCTACACCTTC
TRBJ2-7	TRBV6-5	TRBD2	CASSLAGGVEQYF	TGTGCCAGCAGTCTGGCGGGAGGGGTCGAGCAGTACTTC
TRBJ2-1	TRBV27	TRBD2	CASSFGGSSYNEQFF	TGTGCCAGCAGTTTCGGGGGGTCTTCCTACAATGAGCAGTTCTTC